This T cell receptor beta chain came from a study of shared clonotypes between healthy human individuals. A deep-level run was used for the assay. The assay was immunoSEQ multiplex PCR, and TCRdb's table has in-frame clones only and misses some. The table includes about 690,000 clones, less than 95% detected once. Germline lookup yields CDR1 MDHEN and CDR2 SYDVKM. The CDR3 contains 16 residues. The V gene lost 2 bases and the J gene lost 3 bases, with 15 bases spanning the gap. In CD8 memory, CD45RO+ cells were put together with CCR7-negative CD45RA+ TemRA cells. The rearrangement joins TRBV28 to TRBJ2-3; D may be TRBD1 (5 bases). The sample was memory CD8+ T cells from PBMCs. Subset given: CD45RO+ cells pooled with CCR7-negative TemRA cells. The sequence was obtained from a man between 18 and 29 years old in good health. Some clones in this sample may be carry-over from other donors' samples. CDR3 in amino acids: CASSLSSDSLTDTQYF. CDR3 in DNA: TGTGCCAGCAGTTTAAGCTCTGACAGCCTGACAGATACGCAGTATTTT.